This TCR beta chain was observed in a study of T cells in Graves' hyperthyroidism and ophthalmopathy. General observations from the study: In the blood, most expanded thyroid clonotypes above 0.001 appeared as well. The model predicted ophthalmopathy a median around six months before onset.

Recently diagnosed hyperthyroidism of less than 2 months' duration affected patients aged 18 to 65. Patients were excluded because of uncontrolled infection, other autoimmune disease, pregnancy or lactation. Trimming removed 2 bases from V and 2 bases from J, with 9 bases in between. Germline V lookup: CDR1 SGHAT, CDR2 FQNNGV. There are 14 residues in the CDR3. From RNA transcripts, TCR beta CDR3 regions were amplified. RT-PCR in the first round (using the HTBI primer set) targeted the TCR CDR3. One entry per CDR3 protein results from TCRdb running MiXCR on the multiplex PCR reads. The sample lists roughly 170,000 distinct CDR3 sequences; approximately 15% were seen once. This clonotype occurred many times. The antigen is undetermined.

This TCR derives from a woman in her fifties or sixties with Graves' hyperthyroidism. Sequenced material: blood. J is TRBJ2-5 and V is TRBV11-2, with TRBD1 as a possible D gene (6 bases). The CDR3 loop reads CASSLLGQQETQYF. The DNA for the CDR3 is TGTGCCAGCAGCTTATTAGGACAGCAAGAGACCCAGTACTTC.